Detailed here is one T cell receptor beta chain. These data come from a study of long-term antiretroviral therapy in people with HIV. Donors needed at least one pre-ART PBMC sample plus at least two post-ART samples. DNA was extracted from approximately 1-10 million thawed cryopreserved PBMC. Samples were assayed with immunoSEQ v3.0 at survey level. The method was immunoSEQ multiplex PCR; TCRdb's version includes in-frame clones alone and lacks a portion of them. The repertoire includes 20,000 to 25,000 clones, 84% of them detected once, and about 18% sits in the top ten. Germline V CDR1 and CDR2: LNHDA, SQIVND (reference sequence). The CDR3 runs 15 residues. V was clipped by 5 bases and J by 0 bases, with 10 bases between them.

The TCR was taken from a man in his late teens or twenties with HIV. The chain employs TRBV19 and TRBJ1-4; D gene ambiguous. Sequencing used unsorted PBMCs, obtained 0.1 years before starting antiretroviral therapy. CDR3 loop: CASSVTIPTNEKLFF. The CDR3 nucleotides read TGTGCCAGTAGTGTGACAATTCCAACTAATGAAAAACTGTTTTTT.